The table lists the clone carrying this TCR beta chain with a count of one. The sample belongs to a study of control samples from healthy donors and cancer patients. Profiled with immunoSEQ multiplex PCR; TCRdb holds only in-frame clones, not every one. The repertoire holds roughly 140,000 clones, with over 90% as singletons. CDR1 and CDR2 from the germline V gene are MDHEN and SYDVKM. CDR3 length equals 14 residues. Trimming shortened V by 2 bases and J by 7 bases, and 14 bases separated the two germline ends. The source of this sequence is a man aged 50 to 60 in good health. Sample: blood. The chain is built from TRBV28 and TRBJ2-5, with D unresolved. This CDR3 reads CASSLGQALGTQYF. The DNA for the CDR3 is TGTGCCAGCAGTTTAGGGCAGGCCCTAGGGACCCAGTACTTC.